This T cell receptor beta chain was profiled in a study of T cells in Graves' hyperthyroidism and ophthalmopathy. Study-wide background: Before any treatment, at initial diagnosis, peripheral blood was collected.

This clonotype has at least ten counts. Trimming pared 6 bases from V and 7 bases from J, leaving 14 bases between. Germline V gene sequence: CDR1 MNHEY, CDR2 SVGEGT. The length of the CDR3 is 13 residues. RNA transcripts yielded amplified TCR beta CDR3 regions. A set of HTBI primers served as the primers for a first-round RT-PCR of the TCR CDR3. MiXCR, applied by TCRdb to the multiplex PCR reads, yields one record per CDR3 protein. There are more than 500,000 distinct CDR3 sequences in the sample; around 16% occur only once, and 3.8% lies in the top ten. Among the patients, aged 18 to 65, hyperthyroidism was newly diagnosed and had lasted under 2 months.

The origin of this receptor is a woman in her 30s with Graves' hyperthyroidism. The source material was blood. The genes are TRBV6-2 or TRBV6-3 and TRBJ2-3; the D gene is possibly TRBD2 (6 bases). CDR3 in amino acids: CASSPLRTNTQYF. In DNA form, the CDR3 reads TGTGCCAGCAGCCCATTACGGACTAATACGCAGTATTTT.